This T cell receptor beta chain was sequenced in a study of blood T cell repertoires in COVID-19. Trimming cost V 2 bases and J 4 bases, with 8 bases left between them. CDR1 and CDR2 from the germline V gene are SGHAT and FQNNGV. The CDR3 is made up of 14 amino acids. Sequenced by immunoSEQ multiplex PCR; TCRdb stores in-frame clones only, minus some. The repertoire holds 200,000 to 300,000 clones, with roughly four fifths as singletons. This chain connects TRBV11-2 to TRBJ1-4; D unresolved. Specimen: peripheral blood. This receptor was identified in a woman between 65 and 79 years old with acute or convalescent COVID-19. Here the CDR3 DNA reads TGTGCCAGCAGCTTAACCGCGAATAATGAAAAACTGTTTTTT. Protein product: CASSLTANNEKLFF.